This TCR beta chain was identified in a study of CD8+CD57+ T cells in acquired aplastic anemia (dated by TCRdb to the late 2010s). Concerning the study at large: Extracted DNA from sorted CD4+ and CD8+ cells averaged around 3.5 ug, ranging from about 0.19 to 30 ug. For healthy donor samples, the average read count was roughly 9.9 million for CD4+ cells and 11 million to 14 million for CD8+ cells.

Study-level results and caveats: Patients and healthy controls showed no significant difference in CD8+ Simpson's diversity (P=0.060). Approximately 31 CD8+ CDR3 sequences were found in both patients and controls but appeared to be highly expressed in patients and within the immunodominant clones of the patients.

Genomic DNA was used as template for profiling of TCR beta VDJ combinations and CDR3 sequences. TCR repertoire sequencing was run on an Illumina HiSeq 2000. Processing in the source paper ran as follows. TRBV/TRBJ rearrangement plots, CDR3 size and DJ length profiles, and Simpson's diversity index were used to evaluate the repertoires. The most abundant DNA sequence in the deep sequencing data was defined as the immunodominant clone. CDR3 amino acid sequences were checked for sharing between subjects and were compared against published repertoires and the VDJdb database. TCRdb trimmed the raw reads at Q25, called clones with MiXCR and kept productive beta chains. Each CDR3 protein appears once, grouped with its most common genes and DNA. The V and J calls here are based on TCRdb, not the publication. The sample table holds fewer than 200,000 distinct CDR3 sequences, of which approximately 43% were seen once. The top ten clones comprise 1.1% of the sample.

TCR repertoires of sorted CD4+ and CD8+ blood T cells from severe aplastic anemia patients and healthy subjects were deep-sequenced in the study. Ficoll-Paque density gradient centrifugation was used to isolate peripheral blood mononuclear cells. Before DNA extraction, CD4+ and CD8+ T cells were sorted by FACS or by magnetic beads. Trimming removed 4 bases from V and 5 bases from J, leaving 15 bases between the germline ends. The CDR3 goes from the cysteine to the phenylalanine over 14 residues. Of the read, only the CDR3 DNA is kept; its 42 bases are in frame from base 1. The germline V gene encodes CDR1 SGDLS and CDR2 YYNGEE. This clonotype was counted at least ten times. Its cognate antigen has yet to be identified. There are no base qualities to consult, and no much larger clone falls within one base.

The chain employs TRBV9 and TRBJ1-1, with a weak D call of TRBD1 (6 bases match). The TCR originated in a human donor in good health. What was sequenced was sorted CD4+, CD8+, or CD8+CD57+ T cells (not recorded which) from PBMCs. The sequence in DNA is TGTGCCAGCAGCTTTACAGGGACGGGAACTGAAGCTTTCTTT. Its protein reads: CASSFTGTGTEAFF. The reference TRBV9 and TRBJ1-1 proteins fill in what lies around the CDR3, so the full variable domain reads DSGVTQTPKHLITATGQRVTLRCSPRSGDLSVYWYQQSLDQGLQFLIQYYNGEERAKGNILERFSAQQFPDLHSELNLSSLELGDSALYFCASSFTGTGTEAFFGQGTRLTVV.